These T cell receptor beta chains were read from a single sample in a study of PD-1 blockade in classical Hodgkin lymphoma. Clones were sequenced by immunoSEQ multiplex PCR, and TCRdb holds only the in-frame ones, with some missing. The sample records about 14,000 clones, roughly nine tenths being singletons. The sample comprised CD8+ T cells from blood. These receptors were obtained from a human donor with classical Hodgkin lymphoma. Each CDR3 is given with its conserved first and last residue. D genes are given only for firm matches. Clone size is stated in some rows and not others, as once, few, many or a class when expanded.

J,D,size,V,CDR3,DNA
TRBJ2-5,TRBD2,once,TRBV11-3,CASSLGPGLAGPSGETQYF,TGTGCCAGCAGCTTAGGTCCGGGACTAGCGGGACCCTCTGGGGAGACCCAGTACTTC
TRBJ1-2,TRBD1,.,TRBV10-2,CASSESGQGLNYGYTF,TGCGCCAGCAGTGAGTCAGGACAGGGGCTTAACTATGGCTACACCTTC
TRBJ1-1,.,.,TRBV11-2,CASSPPFYSMNTEAFF,TGTGCCAGCAGCCCCCCCTTCTATTCTATGAACACTGAAGCTTTCTTT
TRBJ1-3,.,.,TRBV7-9,CASSYATDGNTIYF,TGTGCCAGCAGCTATGCGACAGATGGAAACACCATATATTTT
TRBJ1-1,.,.,TRBV5-6,CASSSYQSMNTEAFF,TGTGCCAGCAGCTCCTACCAGAGTATGAACACCGAAGCTTTCTTT
TRBJ1-1,.,.,TRBV18,CASLALWGMNTEAFF,TGTGCCAGCTTGGCTCTTTGGGGTATGAACACTGAAGCTTTCTTT
TRBJ1-5,.,.,TRBV4-1,CASSQADGLGPQHF,TGCGCCAGCAGCCAAGCTGACGGCCTAGGGCCCCAGCATTTT
TRBJ2-7,.,.,TRBV7-3,CASSLNVGSEQYF,TGTGCCAGCAGCTTAAACGTTGGGAGCGAGCAGTACTTC
TRBJ2-5,.,.,TRBV7-7,CASSLGPAETQYF,TGTGCTAGCAGCCTGGGCCCCGCAGAGACCCAGTACTTC
TRBJ1-1,.,once,TRBV29-1,CSVEGSDLNTEAFF,TGCAGCGTTGAAGGGTCAGACTTGAACACTGAAGCTTTCTTT
TRBJ2-1,.,few,TRBV4-2,CASSQNSYNEQFF,TGTGCCAGCAGCCAGAACTCCTACAATGAGCAGTTCTTC
TRBJ1-4,.,.,TRBV27,CASSSPGTANEKLFF,TGTGCCAGCAGTTCCCCCGGGACCGCTAATGAAAAACTGTTTTTT
TRBJ1-1,.,once,TRBV6-5,CASSYGVEAFF,TGTGCCAGCAGTTACGGCGTTGAAGCTTTCTTT
TRBJ1-1,.,.,TRBV10-1,CASSELLGSAAFF,TGCGCCAGCAGTGAGTTGCTAGGGTCGGCAGCTTTCTTT
TRBJ2-7,TRBD1,.,TRBV13,CASSLADRDPYEQYF,TGTGCCAGCAGCTTAGCGGACAGGGACCCCTACGAGCAGTACTTC
TRBJ1-6,TRBD1,.,TRBV5-1,CASSQGTGFNSPLHF,TGCGCCAGCAGCCAGGGGACAGGATTCAATTCACCCCTCCACTTT
TRBJ2-7,TRBD1,.,TRBV6-5,CASSYSTGESHYEQYF,TGTGCCAGCAGTTACTCTACAGGGGAATCCCACTACGAGCAGTACTTC
TRBJ1-3,.,.,TRBV19,CASSIEAGNSGNTIYF,TGTGCCAGTAGTATAGAAGCAGGGAACTCTGGAAACACCATATATTTT
TRBJ2-1,.,.,TRBV9,CASSSEGDASYNEQFF,TGTGCCAGCAGCTCAGAGGGGGATGCCTCCTACAATGAGCAGTTCTTC
TRBJ1-5,.,.,TRBV27,CASSWGGEGQPQHF,TGTGCCAGCAGCTGGGGGGGCGAGGGTCAGCCCCAGCATTTT